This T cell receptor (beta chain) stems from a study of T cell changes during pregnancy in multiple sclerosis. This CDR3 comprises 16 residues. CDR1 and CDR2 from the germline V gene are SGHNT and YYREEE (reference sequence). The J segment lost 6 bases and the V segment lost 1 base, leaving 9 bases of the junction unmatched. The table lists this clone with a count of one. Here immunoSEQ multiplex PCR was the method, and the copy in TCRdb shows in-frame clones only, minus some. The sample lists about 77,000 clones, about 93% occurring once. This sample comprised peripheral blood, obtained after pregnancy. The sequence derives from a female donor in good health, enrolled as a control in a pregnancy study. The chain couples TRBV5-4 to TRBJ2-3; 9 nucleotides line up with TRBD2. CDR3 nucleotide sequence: TGTGCCAGCAGCTTGAGGAGCGGGGGGATTGTTGATACGCAGTATTTT. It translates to CASSLRSGGIVDTQYF.